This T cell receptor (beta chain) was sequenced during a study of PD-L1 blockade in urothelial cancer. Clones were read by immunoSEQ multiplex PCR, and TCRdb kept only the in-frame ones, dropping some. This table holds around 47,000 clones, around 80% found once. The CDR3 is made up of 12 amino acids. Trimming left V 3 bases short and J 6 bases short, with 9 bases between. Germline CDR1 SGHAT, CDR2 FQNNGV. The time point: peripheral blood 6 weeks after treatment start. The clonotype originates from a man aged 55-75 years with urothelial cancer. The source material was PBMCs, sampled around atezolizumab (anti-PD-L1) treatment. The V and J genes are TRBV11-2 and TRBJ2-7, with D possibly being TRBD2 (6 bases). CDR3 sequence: CASSLGGTEQYF. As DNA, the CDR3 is TGTGCCAGCAGCTTGGGAGGAACCGAGCAGTACTTC.